What follows are 7 T cell receptor beta chains derived from one specimen sequenced in a study of cytotoxic CD8 clonotypes in ibrutinib-treated CLL. The method was immunoSEQ multiplex PCR; TCRdb's version includes in-frame clones alone and lacks a portion of them. This table has about 310,000 clones, roughly 79% appearing once. The specimen comprised PBMCs, sampled before ibrutinib treatment. These receptors were taken from a human donor with chronic lymphocytic leukemia.

This clone was seen a handful of times. The chain has TRBV10-1 and TRBJ1-1, with D possibly matching TRBD1 (6 bases). The CDR3 runs to 13 residues. Germline CDR1 WNHNN, CDR2 SYGVQD (reference sequence). Trimming removed 6 bases from V and 1 base from J, with 9 bases in between. The CDR3 loop is CASRTGSNTEAFF. The DNA for the CDR3 is TGCGCCAGCAGAACAGGGTCGAACACTGAAGCTTTCTTT.

The genes are TRBV29-1 and TRBJ2-7; D not certain. CDR1 and CDR2 (germline): SQVTM, ANQGSEA. V dropped 7 bases and J dropped 1 base, with 11 bases sitting between them. This CDR3 is 12 amino acids long. The CDR3: CSARVGSYEQYF. DNA of the CDR3: TGCAGCGCCCGGGTGGGGTCCTACGAGCAGTACTTC.

This chain links TRBV5-4 with TRBJ2-7; 7 bases line up with TRBD1. This CDR3 has 12 residues. CDR1 and CDR2 from the germline V gene are SGHNT and YYREEE (reference sequence). Unmatched junction bases numbered 4, after V lost 4 bases and J lost 6 bases. The CDR3 DNA is TGTGCCAGCAGCCTCACAGGGGTCGAGCAGTACTTC. Its protein product is CASSLTGVEQYF.

This chain joins TRBV6-5 and TRBJ1-1; TRBD1 might be the D (5 bases). With 6 bases removed from V and 2 bases from J, the gap between germline ends came to 16 bases. This CDR3 has 15 amino acids. Germline V gene sequence: CDR1 MNHEY, CDR2 SVGAGI. The CDR3 region is CASRRTPTENTEAFF. CDR3 nucleotide sequence: TGTGCCAGCAGGCGCACCCCGACAGAAAACACTGAAGCTTTCTTT.

The J gene is TRBJ2-5, the V gene TRBV20-1, with 8 bases fitting TRBD1. From germline, CDR1 is DFQATT and CDR2 SNEGSKA (reference sequence). The CDR3 has 11 amino acids. Trimming cost V 7 bases and J 7 bases; bases outside gene matches: 5. The CDR3, as DNA: TGCAGTGATTGGACAGGGAGGACCCAGTACTTC. This codes for CSDWTGRTQYF.

This clone was seen a single time. The gene calls are TRBV9 and TRBJ2-4, with D possibly matching TRBD1 (5 bases). The CDR3 length is 16 residues. Trimming stripped 3 bases from V and 5 bases from J, with 18 bases between. CDR1 is SGDLS and CDR2 is YYNGEE in the germline V gene. CDR3 bases: TGTGCCAGCAGCGCCCCGACAGACAGAACGGAAAACATTCAGTACTTC. As protein: CASSAPTDRTENIQYF.

This chain joins TRBV9 and TRBJ2-7, with a tentative D call TRBD2 (6 bases). The CDR3 runs to 15 residues. Germline CDR1 is SGDLS and CDR2 is YYNGEE. V shed 4 bases and J shed 1 base, with 15 bases lying between them. The CDR3 loop is CASSPFGGASYEQYF. The CDR3 DNA follows: TGTGCCAGCAGCCCCTTCGGCGGGGCGTCCTACGAGCAGTACTTC.